Presented here are 27 T cell receptor beta chains from one specimen sequenced in a study of CD8+ T cells in alopecia areata. Noted treatment: oral pan-JAK inhibitor, 5-10 mg twice daily. Following RNA extraction, reverse transcription yielded cDNA that acted as the sequencing template. Repertoires were generated with immunoSEQ multiplex PCR, while TCRdb's copy carries only in-frame clones and drops some. The sample consists of under 150,000 clones, around three fifths of them appearing once. This sample comprised CD4+ T cells sorted from blood, obtained at week 24, from a patient treated with tofacitinib. These receptors all come from a human donor with alopecia areata.

The chain couples TRBV7-2 to TRBJ2-2; TRBD2 matches 7 bases. The CDR3 spans 16 residues. Trimming took 4 bases from V and 2 from J; bases not matched to a gene: 7. Germline V gene data show CDR1 as SGHTA and CDR2 as FQGNSA. The CDR3 DNA reads as TGTGCCAGCAGCTCCCCCCGGGGGGTAAACACCGGGGAGCTGTTTTTT. Translation: CASSSPRGVNTGELFF.

This chain uses TRBV11-2 with TRBJ2-2; no definite D call. Per germline, CDR1 SGHAT and CDR2 FQNNGV. Trimming cost V 5 bases and J 0 bases, with 7 bases left between them. This CDR3 has 14 amino acids. The CDR3 loop is CASSPDPNTGELFF. The CDR3 DNA follows: TGTGCCAGCAGCCCCGACCCGAACACCGGGGAGCTGTTTTTT.

This clone occurred once. This sequence joins TRBV5-1 and TRBJ2-7; possibly TRBD1 for D (5 bases). Germline V gives CDR1 SGHRS, CDR2 YFSETQ. V was clipped by 4 bases and J by 4 bases, with 9 bases between them. This CDR3 comprises 12 residues. The CDR3 loop reads CASSQDIYEQYF. CDR3 bases: TGCGCCAGCAGCCAGGACATATACGAGCAGTACTTC.

V gene TRBV5-1 combines with J gene TRBJ1-1; TRBD1 agrees at 7 bases. The CDR3 consists of 14 residues. After removal of 0 bases from V and 1 base from J, the junction contained 0 bases not matched to a gene. Germline CDR1 and CDR2: SGHRS and YFSETQ. The CDR3: CASSLGTGNTEAFF. In nucleotides, the CDR3 is TGCGCCAGCAGCTTGGGGACAGGGAACACTGAAGCTTTCTTT.

V and J are TRBV23-1 and TRBJ2-3, with a tentative D call TRBD1 (6 bases). TRBV23-1 is reported as an ORF; its role is uncertain. Trimming cost V 5 bases and J 3 bases, with 12 bases left between them. This CDR3 contains 14 residues. The CDR3 bases are TGCGCCAGCAGTTCGGGTCAGGGGACAGATACGCAGTATTTT. This sequence encodes CASSSGQGTDTQYF.

The chain links TRBV30 to TRBJ1-3; D gene ambiguous. This CDR3 spans 14 amino acids. Trimming removed 0 bases at V and 0 bases at J, with 6 bases between. The germline gives CDR1 GTSNPN, CDR2 SVGIG (reference sequence). The CDR3: CAWSVDYSGNTIYF. DNA for the CDR3: TGTGCCTGGAGTGTGGACTACTCTGGAAACACCATATATTTT.

This clone occurred a few times. The chain employs TRBV5-1 and TRBJ2-2, with a possible D match to TRBD1 (5 bases). Looked up from germline, CDR1 is SGHRS and CDR2 is YFSETQ. V was trimmed by 1 base and J by 7 bases, leaving 14 bases between them. This CDR3 contains 15 residues. The CDR3 coding sequence is TGCGCCAGCAGCTTGTGGGGCAGGGATCACGGGGAGCTGTTTTTT. Translation gives CASSLWGRDHGELFF.

The chain carries TRBV13 and TRBJ1-6, with D unclear. V lost 7 bases, J lost 6 bases, and 16 bases lay in between. CDR1 PRHDT and CDR2 FYEKMQ come from the germline V gene (reference sequence). The CDR3 has 15 residues. CDR3 sequence reads: CASKKGRMGNSPLHF. In DNA form, the CDR3 reads TGTGCCAGCAAGAAGGGAAGGATGGGTAATTCACCCCTCCACTTT.

This clone was seen a few times. J is TRBJ1-1 and V is TRBV7-2; unclear D gene. The CDR3 extends over 11 amino acids. The germline gives CDR1 SGHTA, CDR2 FQGNSA. V was shortened by 6 bases and J by 7 bases, with 9 bases between the two germline ends. The CDR3 is CASRKNREAFF. In DNA, the CDR3 is TGTGCCAGCAGGAAAAACCGTGAAGCTTTCTTT.

The rearrangement links TRBV5-1 to TRBJ1-2; D remains unclear. In germline, CDR1 is SGHRS, CDR2 YFSETQ. The CDR3 sequence is 14 residues long. V gave up 0 bases and J gave up 4 bases, with 10 bases separating them. The chain's CDR3 is CASSLAEGVYGYTF. The CDR3 nucleotides are TGCGCCAGCAGCTTGGCCGAGGGAGTCTATGGCTACACCTTC.

This clone was observed a handful of times. This chain links TRBV29-1 with TRBJ2-1; D may correspond to TRBD1 or TRBD2 (6 bases each). The CDR3 is 12 amino acids. The germline V gene has CDR1 SQVTM and CDR2 ANQGSEA. The V end was cut by 7 bases, the J end by 6 bases, with 13 bases between. The CDR3: CSAGGGPNEQFF. The CDR3 DNA is TGCAGCGCAGGAGGGGGTCCCAATGAGCAGTTCTTC.

The CDR3 bases are TGTGCCAGCAGCTTGAGGGGGCAAGAGACCCAGTACTTC. Amino acids: CASSLRGQETQYF. This chain joins TRBV5-4 and TRBJ2-5; perhaps TRBD1 as D (6 bases). Germline CDR1 SGHNT, CDR2 YYREEE (reference sequence). The V and J ends lost 1 base and 2 bases respectively, with 6 bases between them. The CDR3 is 13 residues long.

The V call is TRBV15, the J call TRBJ2-3; no reliable D call. This CDR3 has 15 residues. The V end was cut by 1 base, the J end by 3 bases, with 11 bases between. Per the germline V gene, CDR1 is LNHNV and CDR2 is YYDKDF (reference sequence). CDR3 protein: CATSRAASQTDTQYF. As DNA, the CDR3 is TGTGCCACCAGCAGAGCGGCCAGTCAAACAGATACGCAGTATTTT.

This chain connects TRBV29-1 to TRBJ2-3; D gene uncertain. This CDR3 spans 13 amino acids. Per the germline V gene, CDR1 is SQVTM and CDR2 is ANQGSEA. V was cut by 3 bases and J by 1 base, with 8 bases left in between. Here the CDR3 reads CSVDWQGTDTQYF. In DNA form, the CDR3 reads TGCAGCGTTGATTGGCAGGGCACAGATACGCAGTATTTT.

DNA for the CDR3: TGTGCCAGCAGCCAAGATAGCTCCTGGGGAAAGGGGGGCTACACCTTC. This gives the protein CASSQDSSWGKGGYTF. The V gene is TRBV4-2, the J gene TRBJ1-2, with TRBD1 as a possible D gene (5 bases). Germline lookup yields CDR1 LGHNA and CDR2 YNFKEQ. V dropped 0 bases and J dropped 8 bases, with 19 bases sitting between them. CDR3 length: 16 residues.

This sequence joins TRBV6-6 and TRBJ1-6, with 7 bases identical to TRBD1. There are 14 residues in the CDR3. Trimming removed 5 bases from V and 8 bases from J; junction bases left unmatched: 6. CDR1 is MNHNY, CDR2 SVGAGI, per germline (reference sequence). The CDR3 sequence is CASSETGTDSPLHF. In nucleotides, the CDR3 is TGTGCCAGCAGTGAGACCGGGACAGATTCACCCCTCCACTTT.

This clone was observed a handful of times. This chain connects TRBV4-3 to TRBJ2-7; D is possibly TRBD1 (6 bases). Germline V CDR1 and CDR2: LGHNA, YSLEER. The length of the CDR3 is 15 residues. Trimming took 3 bases from V and 0 from J, leaving 12 bases between them. The CDR3 DNA reads TGCGCCAGCAGCCAGGCTACAGGGTTCTCCTACGAGCAGTACTTC. The encoded protein is CASSQATGFSYEQYF.

This clone was observed a handful of times. The chain links TRBV29-1 to TRBJ2-7; TRBD2 matches 7 bases. The CDR3 contains 11 residues. V was clipped by 7 bases and J by 6 bases; unmatched bases: 6. Germline values: CDR1 SQVTM, CDR2 ANQGSEA. The CDR3 here is CSATSEGEQYF. DNA for the CDR3: TGCAGCGCAACTAGCGAGGGCGAGCAGTACTTC.

This chain joins TRBV5-5 and TRBJ1-2, with D hard to call. Germline values: CDR1 SGHKS, CDR2 YYEKEE (reference sequence). The CDR3 extends over 12 amino acids. V shed 5 bases and J shed 5 bases, with 10 bases lying between them. The CDR3 coding sequence is TGTGCCAGCAGTTACGAGGGTTATGGCTACACCTTC. It codes for CASSYEGYGYTF.

This clone appeared a few times. This chain links TRBV5-6 with TRBJ1-2; possibly TRBD1 for D (5 bases). The germline V gene has CDR1 SGHDT and CDR2 YYEEEE. Trimming shortened V by 5 bases and J by 3 bases, and 23 bases separated the two germline ends. This CDR3 is built from 17 residues. The CDR3 sequence is CASRLFSGLGAYYGYTF. In DNA, the CDR3 is TGTGCCAGCAGACTTTTTTCCGGTCTAGGGGCCTACTATGGCTACACCTTC.

V usage is TRBV6-5 and J usage is TRBJ1-6, with 7 bases aligning to TRBD1. The CDR3 runs to 16 residues. Germline V gene lookup returns CDR1 MNHEY and CDR2 SVGAGI. The V and J ends lost 2 bases and 6 bases, in that order; junction bases with no gene match: 7. The CDR3, as DNA: TGTGCCAGCAGTTACGAAAAGGGGGCAGGTAATTCACCCCTCCACTTT. This gives the protein CASSYEKGAGNSPLHF.

In its sample, this clone was seen a few times. The rearrangement links TRBV28 to TRBJ2-3; a weak D match, TRBD2 (5 bases). Germline V CDR1 and CDR2: MDHEN, SYDVKM. This CDR3 spans 12 amino acids. The ends were cut back, 8 bases at V and 5 bases at J, with 11 bases in the middle. The CDR3 is CASGGRGDTQYF. CDR3 nucleotide sequence: TGTGCCAGCGGCGGACGGGGAGATACGCAGTATTTT.

This rearrangement joins TRBV7-2 to TRBJ2-1; 9 bases map to TRBD1. Trimming cost V 6 bases and J 14 bases; bases outside gene matches: 8. Germline V gene lookup returns CDR1 SGHTA and CDR2 FQGNSA. The CDR3 sequence is 12 residues long. In nucleotides, the CDR3 is TGTGCCAGCAGAGGGACAGGGTATGAAGAGTTCTTC. Translation: CASRGTGYEEFF.

The rearrangement links TRBV10-2 to TRBJ1-2, with TRBD1 matching over 8 bases. CDR3 length: 13 amino acids. V lost 6 bases, J lost 5 bases, and 5 bases stayed unmatched. From germline, CDR1 is WSHSY and CDR2 SAAADI. The CDR3 DNA reads TGCGCCAGCAGGGGAAACAGGGGGTATGGCTACACCTTC. Its translation is CASRGNRGYGYTF.

The rearrangement uses TRBV28 and TRBJ2-3; the match to TRBD1 covers 8 bases. CDR1 is MDHEN and CDR2 is SYDVKM in the germline V gene. After removal of 4 bases from V and 0 bases from J, the junction contained 3 bases not matched to a gene. The CDR3 totals 15 residues. The CDR3 sequence: CASSSGQGSTDTQYF. DNA of the CDR3: TGTGCCAGCAGTTCCGGACAGGGAAGCACAGATACGCAGTATTTT.

The chain recombines TRBV11-1 with TRBJ2-6; 12 bases fit TRBD1. V gave up 5 bases and J gave up 3 bases; unmatched junction bases: 8. The CDR3 contains 18 residues. Germline CDR1 reads SGHAT; CDR2 reads FQDESV (reference sequence). The DNA for the CDR3 is TGTGCCAGCAGCCCCCGGGACAGGGGGCGTTATGGGGCCAACGTCCTGACTTTC. Residues: CASSPRDRGRYGANVLTF. Complete variable domain (other parts from reference TRBV11-1 and TRBJ2-6): EAEVAQSPRYKITEKSQAVAFWCDPISGHATLYWYRQILGQGPELLVQFQDESVVDDSQLPKDRFSAERLKGVDSTLKIQPAELGDSAMYLCASSPRDRGRYGANVLTFGAGSRLTVL.

The J gene is TRBJ2-5, the V gene TRBV7-2, with D perhaps given as TRBD1 or TRBD2 (8 bases each). V was trimmed by 5 bases and J by 3 bases, leaving 16 bases between them. The CDR3 extends over 15 amino acids. The germline gives CDR1 SGHTA, CDR2 FQGNSA. CDR3 nucleotides: TGTGCCAGCAGCCAGGGGGCCGGGGGGGAAGAGACCCAGTACTTC. Protein sequence: CASSQGAGGEETQYF.